The following is a TCR beta chain sequence with its context. What it binds is not known. The ends were cut back, 0 bases at V and 5 bases at J, with 7 bases in the middle. There are 13 residues in the CDR3. Germline CDR1 and CDR2: MNHEY and SMNVEV (reference sequence). The sample belongs to a study of cytomegalovirus exposure and HLA in healthy donors. With 60 Vbeta and 13 Jbeta primers, the PCR was carried out. Clones were read by immunoSEQ multiplex PCR, and TCRdb kept only the in-frame ones, dropping some. The sample records a few hundred thousand clones, about 86% being singletons. General study results and limits: In a later analysis, at a false discovery rate of 0.05, about 17,000 TCR beta sequences matched HLA alleles. Later analysis suggested most CMV-associated TCR beta chains were HLA-restricted. Donors belonging to an Asian-associated ancestry cluster reportedly showed fewer N-insertions in productive TCRs than the approximately 670-donor mean, according to what a later analysis found.

This TCR was sampled from a woman aged 60-75 years in good health and CMV-seropositive. The V and J genes are TRBV27 and TRBJ1-2; D call uncertain. Input material: PBMCs. The chain's CDR3 is CASSLSSLYGYTF. The CDR3 DNA follows: TGTGCCAGCAGTTTATCTTCCCTTTATGGCTACACCTTC.